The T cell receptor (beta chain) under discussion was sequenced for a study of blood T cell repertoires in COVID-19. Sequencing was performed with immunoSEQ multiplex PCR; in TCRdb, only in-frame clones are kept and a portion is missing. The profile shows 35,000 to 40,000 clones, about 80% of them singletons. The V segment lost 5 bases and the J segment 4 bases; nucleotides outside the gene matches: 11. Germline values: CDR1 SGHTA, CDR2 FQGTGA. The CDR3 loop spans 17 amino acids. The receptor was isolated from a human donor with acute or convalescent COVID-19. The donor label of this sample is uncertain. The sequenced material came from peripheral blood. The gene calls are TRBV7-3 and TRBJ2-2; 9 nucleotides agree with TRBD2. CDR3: CASSDGRGGIGTGELFF. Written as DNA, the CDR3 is TGTGCCAGCAGCGATGGGCGGGGGGGCATCGGCACCGGGGAGCTGTTTTTT.